The following is a T cell receptor (beta chain) sequence with its context. Germline CDR1 reads LNHDA; CDR2 reads SQIVND (reference sequence). CDR3 length equals 15 residues. V gave up 3 bases and J gave up 2 bases, with 11 bases separating them. The data derive from a study of blood T cell repertoires in COVID-19. At the level of the study: Whether acute or convalescent, the COVID-19 samples came from the United States, Italy and Spain. The cDNA or gDNA used as material had been derived from T cells, B-cell-depleted T cells, or PBMCs.

Original processing notes: Using reference gene primer amplification, nucleated cell counts were estimated. Libraries were prepared by immunoSEQ multiplex PCR; TCRdb keeps only in-frame clonotypes and omits some of them. V, J and clone size reflect that table, while D and trimming were determined from the DNA. The table includes some 210,000 clones, 84% detected once. The receptor's source is a human donor in a cohort sampled during active COVID-19. Sample: peripheral blood. The chain is built from TRBV19 and TRBJ1-5; no clear D gene. CDR3 sequence: CASSMQSGGNQPQHF. The CDR3 DNA reads TGTGCCAGTAGTATGCAGTCCGGGGGCAATCAGCCCCAGCATTTT.